This record covers a single T cell receptor (beta chain). The protocol was immunoSEQ multiplex PCR, while the TCRdb copy is restricted to in-frame clones and leaves out a portion. The sample lists about 73,000 clones, 89% occurring once. This entry belongs to a study of blood T cell repertoires in COVID-19. Looking at the study overall: The cDNA or gDNA used as material had been derived from T cells, B-cell-depleted T cells, or PBMCs.

Sequencing was done on a sample of peripheral blood. The receptor was derived from a man older than 75 with acute or convalescent COVID-19.

The DNA of the CDR3 is TGCAGCGTTGCGGGACAGGGTCGATTTAATGAGCAGTTCTTC. This codes for CSVAGQGRFNEQFF. The V and J genes are TRBV29-1 and TRBJ2-1, with TRBD1 identical over 9 bases. Germline lookup yields CDR1 SQVTM and CDR2 ANQGSEA. V dropped 4 bases and J dropped 7; count of bases not matched to a gene: 8. This CDR3 has 14 amino acids.